One and the same sample provided the 18 T cell receptor beta chains below, sequenced in a study of T cell repertoires in ileal Crohn's disease. The time point was: neoterminal ileum biopsy at postoperative endoscopy, about 6 months after surgery. Sequencing was performed with immunoSEQ multiplex PCR; in TCRdb, only in-frame clones are kept and a portion is missing. The sample contains roughly 5,000 clones, 69% of which appear only once. What was sequenced was ileal tissue. Source of these receptors: an adult with Crohn's disease.

Details on this clone: This specimen includes other DNA sequences encoding the same CDR3. The V gene is TRBV6-5, the J gene TRBJ2-2; 7 nucleotides match TRBD2. Germline assignment: CDR1 MNHEY and CDR2 SVGAGI. Trimming took 3 bases from V and 1 from J; bases not matched to a gene: 5. The CDR3 extends over 16 amino acids. The CDR3 is CASSYSWGGNTGELFF. CDR3 bases: TGTGCCAGCAGTTATTCGTGGGGGGGGAACACCGGGGAGCTGTTTTTT.

The chain employs TRBV11-3 and TRBJ2-7, with 9 bases matching TRBD2. This CDR3 is built from 17 residues. Germline loops: CDR1 SGHNT, CDR2 YENEEA. V gave up 2 bases and J gave up 1 base; unmatched junction bases: 9. In DNA, the CDR3 is TGTGCCAGCAGCTTAAGGGGTAGCGGGGGATTTTCCTACGAGCAGTACTTC. It specifies CASSLRGSGGFSYEQYF.

This chain joins TRBV5-4 and TRBJ2-3; 11 bases are shared with TRBD2. This CDR3 comprises 16 residues. V lost 0 bases to trimming and J lost 6 bases; unmatched junction nucleotides: 6. Looked up from germline, CDR1 is SGHNT and CDR2 is YYREEE (reference sequence). The CDR3 region has the DNA TGTGCCAGCAGCTTGGGAGTAGCGGGAGGGGGTGATACGCAGTATTTT. Residues: CASSLGVAGGGDTQYF.

Of note for this clone: At one of its ends the junction is not consistent with the germline gene, which may arise from a read error. This chain uses TRBV5-6 with TRBJ1-5; D gene uncertain. The CDR3 runs 13 residues. Per germline, CDR1 SGHDT and CDR2 YYEEEE. The CDR3 DNA follows: TGTGCCAGCAGCTTGCGGCAGGATCAACCCCAGCATTTT. Its translation: CASSLRQDQPQHF.

This clone was observed a single time. V usage is TRBV7-9 and J usage is TRBJ1-1; 7 bases are shared with TRBD1. V lost 5 bases, J lost 0 bases, and 3 bases stayed unmatched. Germline lookup yields CDR1 SEHNR and CDR2 FQNEAQ (reference sequence). CDR3 length equals 14 residues. Written as DNA, the CDR3 is TGTGCCAGCAGCCTGGGACAGATGAACACTGAAGCTTTCTTT. This codes for CASSLGQMNTEAFF.

The genes are TRBV30 and TRBJ2-1; the D gene is possibly TRBD2 (7 bases). V shed 8 bases and J shed 3 bases, with 17 bases lying between them. The CDR3 is 14 amino acids. CDR1 and CDR2 (germline): GTSNPN, SVGIG (reference sequence). CDR3 nucleotides: TGTGCCGGGGGGGGGCTAGCGAGCTACAATGAGCAGTTCTTC. Residues: CAGGGLASYNEQFF.

This chain connects TRBV18 to TRBJ1-1; 7 positions agree with TRBD1. V gave up 5 bases and J gave up 4 bases; unmatched junction bases: 4. The V gene's germline CDR1 is KGHSH and CDR2 LQKENI. This CDR3 spans 13 amino acids. CDR3 amino acids: CASSGTAATEAFF. The CDR3 DNA reads as TGTGCCAGCTCAGGGACAGCGGCCACTGAAGCTTTCTTT.

Remarks on this clone: An end of the junction does not agree with germline; a read error may underlie this. The CDR3 spells CASSQLGQGALVF. The CDR3 DNA follows: TGCGCCAGCAGCCAACTTGGACAGGGGGCTTTGGTCTTC. V usage is TRBV4-3 and J usage is TRBJ2-1; 11 bases are shared with TRBD1. The CDR3 consists of 13 residues. CDR1 and CDR2 (germline): LGHNA, YSLEER.

The gene calls are TRBV5-1 and TRBJ1-4; D perhaps matches TRBD1 (5 bases). Germline CDR1 and CDR2: SGHRS and YFSETQ. Trimming shortened V by 0 bases and J by 8 bases, and 14 bases separated the two germline ends. The CDR3 spans 15 residues. This chain's CDR3 is CASSLAWGESEKLFF. In nucleotides, the CDR3 is TGCGCCAGCAGCTTGGCCTGGGGGGAAAGCGAAAAACTGTTTTTT. The full variable domain, completed using reference TRBV5-1 and TRBJ1-4, is KAGVTQTPRYLIKTRGQQVTLSCSPISGHRSVSWYQQTPGQGLQFLFEYFSETQRNKGNFPGRFSGRQFSNSRSEMNVSTLELGDSALYLCASSLAWGESEKLFFGSGTQLSVL.

The gene calls are TRBV5-1 and TRBJ2-7; 9 nucleotides match TRBD1. This CDR3 is 17 amino acids long. Germline V gives CDR1 SGHRS, CDR2 YFSETQ. CDR3 in DNA: TGTGCCAGCAGCTACTCCCCTCCCGGACAGGGGAGCTACGAGCAGTACGTC. Its translation is CASSYSPPGQGSYEQYV.

V and J are TRBV29-1 and TRBJ2-3, with D perhaps TRBD1 (6 bases). V was trimmed by 1 base and J by 3 bases, leaving 11 bases between them. This CDR3 contains 14 residues. Germline V CDR1 and CDR2: SQVTM, ANQGSEA. This CDR3 is CSVEGGRGTDTQYF. CDR3 sequence (DNA): TGCAGCGTTGAAGGAGGCAGGGGTACAGATACGCAGTATTTT.

This clone is categorized as medium-sized. Different DNA sequences within this sample yield the same CDR3. The chain has TRBV6-1 and TRBJ1-1; D is undetermined. The CDR3 consists of 14 residues. Germline values: CDR1 MNHNS, CDR2 SASEGT. V lost 0 bases and J 5 bases, leaving 10 bases between the germline ends. CDR3 in DNA: TGTGCCAGCAGTGAAGCAGGTCGAGGAACTGAAGCTTTCTTT. Its protein is CASSEAGRGTEAFF.

This clone turned up a few times. The chain has TRBV28 and TRBJ2-7, with a tentative D call TRBD2 (6 bases). CDR3 length equals 14 residues. Trimming cost V 5 bases and J 3 bases, with 14 bases left between them. Germline V gene sequence: CDR1 MDHEN, CDR2 SYDVKM. CDR3 nucleotide sequence: TGTGCCAGCAGTCCCCGAGGGAGGAGCTACGAGCAGTACGTC. It codes for CASSPRGRSYEQYV.

The rearrangement uses TRBV12-5 and TRBJ2-3; D ambiguous. There are 12 residues in the CDR3. CDR1 and CDR2 (germline): LGHNT, FRNRAP. V was cut by 0 bases and J by 5 bases, with 3 bases left in between. DNA for the CDR3: TGTGCTAGTGGTTTGGTACAAGATACGCAGTATTTT. As protein: CASGLVQDTQYF.

The genes are TRBV5-4 and TRBJ1-2, with D unresolved. Per germline, CDR1 SGHNT and CDR2 YYREEE (reference sequence). The CDR3 has 14 amino acids. V gave up 2 bases and J gave up 8 bases, with 16 bases separating them. Here the CDR3 reads CASSFSMSEAGYTF. DNA for the CDR3: TGTGCCAGCAGCTTTAGTATGTCGGAAGCGGGCTACACCTTC.

This chain connects TRBV9 to TRBJ2-1, with TRBD2 matching over 8 bases. The CDR3 runs to 15 residues. J gave up 4 bases and V 0 bases, and 3 bases lay outside the gene matches. Germline V gene lookup returns CDR1 SGDLS and CDR2 YYNGEE. DNA for the CDR3: TGTGCCAGCAGCGTAGAGTCTAGCGGGTACAATGAGCAGTTCTTC. Its protein product is CASSVESSGYNEQFF.

The chain carries TRBV7-8 and TRBJ1-1; D is undetermined. The ends were cut back, 0 bases at V and 7 bases at J, with 15 bases in the middle. This CDR3 is 15 amino acids long. The germline CDR1 and CDR2 sequences are SGHVS and FQNEAQ. CDR3 amino acids: CASSLAFAKGSEAFF. CDR3 bases: TGTGCCAGCAGCTTAGCGTTTGCTAAAGGGAGTGAAGCTTTCTTT.

This clone was detected a few times. This CDR3 reads CASSLGLHRADTQYF. As DNA, the CDR3 is TGTGCCAGCAGCTTAGGTCTCCACCGGGCAGATACGCAGTATTTT. The chain has TRBV7-8 and TRBJ2-3; D not certain. The length of the CDR3 is 15 residues. Germline CDR1 SGHVS, CDR2 FQNEAQ. V was shortened by 1 base and J by 4 bases, with 12 bases between the two germline ends. The whole variable domain, filled in from reference TRBV7-8 and TRBJ2-3, reads GAGVSQSPRYKVAKRGQDVALRCDPISGHVSLFWYQQALGQGPEFLTYFQNEAQLDKSGLPSDRFFAERPEGSVSTLKIQRTQQEDSAVYLCASSLGLHRADTQYFGPGTRLTVL.